This TCR beta chain comes out of a study of T-cell reconstitution after alpha-beta-depleted transplantation in children. Unique molecular identifiers were incorporated during preparation of the TCRbeta library. A single record per CDR3 protein comes from TCRdb applying MiXCR to the PCR reads. The sample lists some 200,000 distinct CDR3 sequences, roughly 6.6% seen once, with approximately 6% in the top ten. The CDR3 is 14 residues long. The V gene's germline CDR1 is KGHSH and CDR2 LQKENI. Trimming removed 0 bases from V and 1 base from J, with 6 bases in between. This clonotype was detected only a few times.

The chain carries TRBV18 and TRBJ1-1; D not resolved. The sample was PBMCs, taken before TCRalphabeta/CD19-depleted stem cell transplant. This clonotype originated in a boy younger than 10 with acute lymphoblastic leukemia, due to receive a stem cell transplant. The CDR3: CASSPPSTNTEAFF. In nucleotides, the CDR3 is TGTGCCAGCTCACCACCGTCCACGAACACTGAAGCTTTCTTT.